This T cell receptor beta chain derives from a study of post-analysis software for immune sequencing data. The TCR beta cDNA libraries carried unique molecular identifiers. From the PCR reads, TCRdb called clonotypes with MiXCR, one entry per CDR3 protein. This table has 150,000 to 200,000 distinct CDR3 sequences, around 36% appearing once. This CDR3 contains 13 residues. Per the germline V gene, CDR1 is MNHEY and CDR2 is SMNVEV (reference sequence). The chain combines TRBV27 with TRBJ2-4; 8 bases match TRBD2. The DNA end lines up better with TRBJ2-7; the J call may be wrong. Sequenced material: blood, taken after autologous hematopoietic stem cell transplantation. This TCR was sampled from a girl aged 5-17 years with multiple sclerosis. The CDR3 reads CASSGGRQYEQYF. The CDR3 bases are TGTGCCAGCAGTGGCGGGAGGCAATACGAGCAGTACTTC.